The next 4 T cell receptor beta chains were all read from a single sample in a study of response to subunit inactivated influenza vaccine. TCRdb reprocessed the RT-PCR reads with MiXCR, giving one entry per CDR3 protein. The sample contains around 480,000 distinct CDR3 sequences, 16% of which appear only once. The material was CD4+ T cells sorted from PBMCs, obtained roughly 24 months after vaccination. The receptors originated from a man between 50 and 69 years old who received an inactivated influenza vaccine.

This clonotype was seen at least ten times. V is TRBV5-1 and J is TRBJ2-2; 8 nucleotides match TRBD1. CDR3 length: 14 residues. V was clipped by 4 bases and J by 6 bases; unmatched bases: 5. Germline CDR1 SGHRS, CDR2 YFSETQ. CDR3 sequence (DNA): TGCGCCAGCAGCATCGGGACAGGACCCGGGGAGCTGTTTTTT. This codes for CASSIGTGPGELFF.

This clonotype was seen more than once but under ten times. The rearrangement joins TRBV7-9 to TRBJ2-5; 8 positions agree with TRBD1. Germline V gene sequence: CDR1 SEHNR, CDR2 FQNEAQ (reference sequence). The V and J ends lost 1 base and 0 bases, in that order; junction bases with no gene match: 7. The CDR3 has 17 residues. CDR3 in amino acids: CASSLGAGDRYQETQYF. The CDR3 region has the DNA TGTGCCAGCAGCTTAGGGGCCGGGGACAGGTACCAAGAGACCCAGTACTTC.

This clonotype was detected only a few times. This chain joins TRBV4-1 and TRBJ1-5; no clear D gene. This CDR3 spans 17 amino acids. The V and J ends lost 0 bases and 6 bases respectively, with 18 bases between them. Germline CDR1 reads MGHRA; CDR2 reads YSYEKL. CDR3 sequence (DNA): TGCGCCAGCAGCCAAGACCCCGCTGGCGAGGTCGCTCAGCCCCAGCATTTT. Residues: CASSQDPAGEVAQPQHF.

V usage is TRBV25-1 and J usage is TRBJ2-3, with D perhaps TRBD2 (6 bases). The CDR3 has 14 residues. V dropped 6 bases and J dropped 4 bases, with 14 bases sitting between them. CDR1 MGHDK and CDR2 SYGVNS come from the germline V gene. DNA of the CDR3: TGTGCCAGCAGCGAACCCCGGGGGTCAGATACGCAGTATTTT. Its protein product is CASSEPRGSDTQYF.